This entry features one T cell receptor beta chain sequence. Trimming removed 4 bases from V and 9 bases from J; junction bases left unmatched: 14. This CDR3 has 17 amino acids. Germline CDR1 is SGHNT and CDR2 is YYREEE (reference sequence). This table comes from immunoSEQ multiplex PCR, and its TCRdb copy is limited to in-frame clones, with some not included. The sample carries more than 250,000 clones, 80% to 90% recorded once. The sample comes from a study of blood T cell repertoires in COVID-19. Study-level background: The analysed material was cDNA or gDNA that came from T cells, B-cell-depleted T cells, or PBMCs.

The sample consisted of peripheral blood. The source is a woman aged 45-60 years with acute or convalescent COVID-19. The chain links TRBV5-4 to TRBJ1-6, with 9 nucleotides matching TRBD1. CDR3 sequence: CASSLRWGQGDSSPLHF. CDR3 nucleotides: TGTGCCAGCAGCCTCCGATGGGGACAGGGAGACAGTTCACCCCTCCACTTT.